The 32 T cell receptor beta chains given below trace back to one sample, sequenced in a study of blood T cells in healthy people across ages. A second PCR, run for roughly 7 to 12 cycles, used a sample-barcoded 5' primer plus a J-beta primer mix. Using its own MiXCR run on the 5' RACE reads, TCRdb lists one record per CDR3 protein. The sample lists about 2 million distinct CDR3 sequences, about 50% occurring once. What was sequenced was blood. These receptors originate from a woman aged 40 to 55 in good health.

Many counts were recorded for this clonotype. This sequence joins TRBV7-8 and TRBJ2-1, with 7 bases matching TRBD1. The CDR3 sequence is 15 residues long. V shed 1 base and J 5 bases; nucleotides not matched to a gene: 5. Germline V lookup: CDR1 SGHVS, CDR2 FQNEAQ. In nucleotides, the CDR3 is TGTGCCAGCAGCTTAGTGGGGACAGTGAACAATGAGCAGTTCTTC. This codes for CASSLVGTVNNEQFF.

The J gene is TRBJ2-6, the V gene TRBV29-1; unclear D gene. Trimming pared 8 bases from V and 3 bases from J, leaving 11 bases between. The CDR3 extends over 13 amino acids. Germline CDR1 is SQVTM and CDR2 is ANQGSEA. Here the CDR3 reads CSTAGDGANVLTF. CDR3 sequence (DNA): TGCAGCACTGCAGGTGATGGGGCCAACGTCCTGACTTTC.

Here the CDR3 reads CASSDVFSLEQFF. CDR3 nucleotides: TGTGCCAGCAGTGATGTCTTCTCCCTGGAGCAGTTCTTC. The chain is built from TRBV6-4 and TRBJ2-1; no definite D call. CDR1 MRHNA and CDR2 SNTAGT come from the germline V gene. This CDR3 has 13 amino acids. V was shortened by 3 bases and J by 10 bases, with 13 bases between the two germline ends.

At least ten counts were recorded for this clonotype. CDR3 in amino acids: CASSLPALINQPQHF. In nucleotides, the CDR3 is TGTGCCAGCAGTTTGCCAGCCCTTATTAATCAGCCCCAGCATTTT. The chain uses TRBV28 and TRBJ1-5; no definite D call. The CDR3 totals 15 residues. Germline V lookup: CDR1 MDHEN, CDR2 SYDVKM. Trimming left V 3 bases short and J 4 bases short, with 13 bases between.

The chain is built from TRBV4-1 and TRBJ1-2; tentative D call: TRBD1 (6 bases). V was clipped by 2 bases and J by 2 bases, with 12 bases between them. This CDR3 contains 15 residues. The germline V gene has CDR1 MGHRA and CDR2 YSYEKL. CDR3 bases: TGCGCCAGCAGCCAAAGGCGGGACAAGAACTATGGCTACACCTTC. It translates to CASSQRRDKNYGYTF.

CDR3 DNA: TGCAGTGCTAGTTCCCCCGACAGGTACAGCTCCTACGAGCAGTACTTC. It translates to CSASSPDRYSSYEQYF. The chain recombines TRBV20-1 with TRBJ2-7, with D perhaps TRBD1 (6 bases). Trimming took off 3 bases at V and 0 bases at J, with 18 bases between the two ends. The germline V gene has CDR1 DFQATT and CDR2 SNEGSKA (reference sequence). The CDR3 length is 16 residues.

This chain uses TRBV2 with TRBJ2-7; 7 nucleotides match TRBD1. This CDR3 is 18 amino acids long. J lost 2 bases, V lost 7 bases, and 20 bases had no gene match. Germline CDR1 SNHLY, CDR2 FYNNEI. In DNA, the CDR3 is TGTGCCAGCAACCGGGAAGGGACAGCCATTTCAGACCCCTACGAGCAGTACTTC. Protein sequence: CASNREGTAISDPYEQYF.

The rearrangement joins TRBV20-1 to TRBJ2-1; a weak D match, TRBD2 (7 bases). Trimming removed 1 base from V and 7 bases from J, with 14 bases in between. The germline gives CDR1 DFQATT, CDR2 SNEGSKA (reference sequence). The CDR3 is 14 amino acids. CDR3 nucleotide sequence: TGCAGTGCTAGAGTGGGGGGGCGGGGGAATGAGCAGTTCTTC. Translating it yields CSARVGGRGNEQFF.

This chain joins TRBV11-2 and TRBJ2-1; D gene uncertain. Germline assignment: CDR1 SGHAT and CDR2 FQNNGV. CDR3 length equals 16 residues. Trimming took off 0 bases at V and 3 bases at J, with 12 bases between the two ends. For the CDR3, the DNA is TGTGCCAGCAGCTTAGAGGCAGCCCACAGCTACAATGAGCAGTTCTTC. It codes for CASSLEAAHSYNEQFF.

The rearrangement joins TRBV6-5 to TRBJ1-5; D is perhaps TRBD1 (5 bases). Deletions cut 5 bases from V and 0 bases from J, with 11 bases between. CDR3 length equals 15 residues. Germline lookup yields CDR1 MNHEY and CDR2 SVGAGI. The CDR3 sequence: CASSRGGYSNQPQHF. The CDR3 DNA sequence: TGTGCCAGCAGTAGGGGTGGGTATAGCAATCAGCCCCAGCATTTT.

This chain links TRBV11-2 with TRBJ2-4; 12 bases map to TRBD2. Germline lookup yields CDR1 SGHAT and CDR2 FQNNGV. V was clipped by 4 bases and J by 3 bases; unmatched bases: 4. The CDR3 extends over 16 amino acids. The CDR3 nucleotides are TGTGCCAGCAGCTCTAGCGGGGGGGCTTTCAAAAACATTCAGTACTTC. Its translation is CASSSSGGAFKNIQYF.

The V gene is TRBV6-5, the J gene TRBJ2-5; weak D call: TRBD1 (6 bases). This CDR3 has 14 amino acids. V was clipped by 2 bases and J by 4 bases, with 11 bases between them. Germline assignment: CDR1 MNHEY and CDR2 SVGAGI. DNA for the CDR3: TGTGCCAGCAGTTACCGCAGGGGCGGAGAGACCCAGTACTTC. This translates into CASSYRRGGETQYF.

This clonotype was found many times. The chain links TRBV20-1 to TRBJ2-5; D is perhaps TRBD1 (6 bases). The CDR3 has 13 amino acids. V was clipped by 2 bases and J by 1 base, with 8 bases between them. Germline V CDR1 and CDR2: DFQATT, SNEGSKA (reference sequence). CDR3 loop: CSARRGFQETQYF. The DNA of the CDR3 is TGCAGTGCTAGAAGGGGGTTCCAAGAGACCCAGTACTTC.

This clonotype was observed a few times. The rearrangement joins TRBV20-1 to TRBJ2-7; no clear D. The CDR3 totals 12 residues. Trimming took 0 bases from V and 7 from J, leaving 10 bases between them. Germline-derived CDR1 and CDR2 are DFQATT and SNEGSKA (reference sequence). The CDR3, as DNA: TGCAGTGCTAGAGAAAGTTATCGGGAGCAGTACTTC. Its translation is CSARESYREQYF.

The chain uses TRBV4-1 and TRBJ1-5; TRBD1 agrees at 9 bases. Per germline, CDR1 MGHRA and CDR2 YSYEKL. V shed 4 bases and J 4 bases; nucleotides not matched to a gene: 8. This CDR3 has 16 amino acids. The CDR3 DNA is TGCGCCAGCAGCCTCACTGGGGGGACAGGGAATCAGCCCCAGCATTTT. Translating gives CASSLTGGTGNQPQHF.

On this clonotype itself: The junction does not match germline at one end; this may be a read error. The chain joins TRBV28 to TRBJ1-5; a weak D match, TRBD1 (6 bases). CDR3 length: 19 residues. Germline V gene sequence: CDR1 MDHEN, CDR2 SYDVKM. The CDR3 loop reads CASSSTRGKGGDSNQPQHF. The CDR3 DNA sequence: TGTGCCAGCAGTTCCACACGTGGTAAGGGGGGTGATAGCAATCAGCCTCAGCATTTT.

The chain joins TRBV19 to TRBJ1-5; D gene unclear. V was cut by 7 bases and J by 3 bases, with 13 bases left in between. CDR1 and CDR2 (germline): LNHDA, SQIVND (reference sequence). This CDR3 is 14 amino acids long. The CDR3 is CASTRRAANQPQHF. The CDR3 region has the DNA TGTGCCAGTACCAGGCGGGCAGCCAATCAGCCCCAGCATTTT.

The chain combines TRBV25-1 with TRBJ1-5; 9 bases fit TRBD1. CDR1 MGHDK and CDR2 SYGVNS come from the germline V gene. V was clipped by 2 bases and J by 6 bases; unmatched bases: 5. There are 15 residues in the CDR3. CDR3 residues: CASSEGGQGTQPQHF. The CDR3 DNA is TGTGCCAGCAGTGAAGGGGGACAGGGTACTCAGCCCCAGCATTTT.

This clonotype came up a few times. The J gene is TRBJ2-5, the V gene TRBV20-1; 9 nucleotides line up with TRBD2. CDR1 DFQATT and CDR2 SNEGSKA come from the germline V gene (reference sequence). The CDR3 loop spans 16 amino acids. V shed 6 bases and J 4 bases; nucleotides not matched to a gene: 15. The CDR3 is CSATRGGGAIGETQYF. CDR3 bases: TGCAGTGCGACGCGGGGCGGGGGGGCCATTGGAGAGACCCAGTACTTC.

The chain carries TRBV4-3 and TRBJ1-6; D uncertain. V lost 1 base, J lost 8 bases, and 15 bases lay in between. The CDR3 totals 16 residues. CDR1 and CDR2 from the germline V gene are LGHNA and YSLEER. The CDR3 is CASSQVGESWYSPLHF. The CDR3 nucleotides are TGCGCCAGCAGCCAAGTTGGGGAATCGTGGTATTCACCCCTCCACTTT.

The chain recombines TRBV7-2 with TRBJ2-7; a possible D gene is TRBD2 (6 bases). Per the germline V gene, CDR1 is SGHTA and CDR2 is FQGNSA. This CDR3 region has 15 residues. V gave up 6 bases and J gave up 6 bases, with 21 bases separating them. CDR3 loop: CASRSKGLQKGEQYF. In DNA form, the CDR3 reads TGTGCCAGCAGGTCCAAGGGACTGCAGAAGGGCGAGCAGTACTTC.

V usage is TRBV5-1 and J usage is TRBJ1-4; D remains unclear. The germline CDR1 and CDR2 sequences are SGHRS and YFSETQ. V was pared by 4 bases and J by 3 bases, with 16 bases between. CDR3 length: 16 residues. CDR3 DNA sequence: TGCGCCAGCAGCCCCCCCCAAGCAGGATCTAATGAAAAACTGTTTTTT. It specifies CASSPPQAGSNEKLFF.

CDR3 residues: CASSKQGSTDTQYF. The CDR3 DNA reads as TGCGCCAGCAGTAAGCAGGGAAGCACAGATACGCAGTATTTT. The chain combines TRBV4-3 with TRBJ2-3, with TRBD1 as a possible D gene (5 bases). This CDR3 region has 14 residues. In germline, CDR1 is LGHNA, CDR2 YSLEER. Trimming stripped 6 bases from V and 0 bases from J, with 10 bases between.

This clonotype was seen more than once but under ten times. This chain joins TRBV6-5 and TRBJ2-1, with a weak D call TRBD1 (6 bases). The CDR3 has 17 residues. V shed 0 bases and J shed 7 bases, with 19 bases lying between them. Germline CDR1 MNHEY, CDR2 SVGAGI. DNA for the CDR3: TGTGCCAGCAGTTACTCATACACAGGGTACGCAACAAATGAGCAGTTCTTC. It encodes CASSYSYTGYATNEQFF.

The genes are TRBV20-1 and TRBJ2-1, with 9 positions matching TRBD1. Losses at the gene ends were 2 bases for V and 10 bases for J; bases not matched to a gene: 15. Looked up from germline, CDR1 is DFQATT and CDR2 is SNEGSKA (reference sequence). This CDR3 has 16 residues. The CDR3 loop reads CSARPSGTGSLLEQFF. DNA for the CDR3: TGCAGTGCTAGACCCTCCGGGACAGGGTCCCTACTAGAGCAGTTCTTC.

This clonotype was observed a few times. V and J are TRBV5-1 and TRBJ2-6; tentatively, D is TRBD1 or TRBD2 (5 bases each). The V gene's germline CDR1 is SGHRS and CDR2 YFSETQ. Trimming took off 4 bases at V and 0 bases at J, with 8 bases between the two ends. This CDR3 spans 15 amino acids. In DNA form, the CDR3 reads TGCGCCAGCAGCCGGGACGTCTCTGGGGCCAACGTCCTGACTTTC. Protein product: CASSRDVSGANVLTF.

The V gene is TRBV20-1, the J gene TRBJ2-5; 8 bases map to TRBD2. The germline gives CDR1 DFQATT, CDR2 SNEGSKA (reference sequence). V trimming: 5 bases; J trimming: 2 bases; junction bases outside the gene matches: 10. The CDR3 has 15 amino acids. CDR3 sequence (DNA): TGCAGTGCTCCCAAGAGGCGGGGGGTTCAAGAGACCCAGTACTTC. It yields the protein CSAPKRRGVQETQYF.

This chain uses TRBV27 with TRBJ1-1, with D perhaps matching TRBD1 (5 bases). Trimming left V 5 bases short and J 6 bases short, with 19 bases between. Per germline, CDR1 MNHEY and CDR2 SMNVEV (reference sequence). This CDR3 comprises 15 residues. The CDR3 nucleotides read TGTGCCAGCAGTCCCGTCAGGGCCGGAGTCGCTGAAGCTTTCTTT. This gives the protein CASSPVRAGVAEAFF.

Ten or more counts support this clonotype. The chain combines TRBV7-2 with TRBJ2-5; 10 bases map to TRBD1. The ends lost 3 bases at V and 2 bases at J; junction bases unmatched: 3. The germline gives CDR1 SGHTA, CDR2 FQGNSA. This CDR3 is 15 amino acids long. The CDR3 region is CASSFRDRGQETQYF. The DNA for the CDR3 is TGTGCCAGCAGCTTCCGGGACAGGGGACAAGAGACCCAGTACTTC.

The rearrangement links TRBV9 to TRBJ2-5; TRBD2 matches at 7 bases. The ends lost 4 bases at V and 5 bases at J; junction bases unmatched: 11. This CDR3 has 15 amino acids. The germline gives CDR1 SGDLS, CDR2 YYNGEE. CDR3 sequence reads: CASSSTTGGEETQYF. In DNA form, the CDR3 reads TGTGCCAGCAGCTCAACAACGGGAGGCGAGGAGACCCAGTACTTC.

The rearrangement links TRBV3-1 to TRBJ1-1; D unresolved. The CDR3 is made up of 11 amino acids. Germline values: CDR1 LGHDT, CDR2 YNNKEL (reference sequence). The V end lost 7 bases, the J end lost 8 bases, and 11 bases lay between the germline ends. CDR3 protein: CASTGLGEAFF. The CDR3 bases are TGTGCCAGCACCGGGCTCGGGGAAGCTTTCTTT.

The J gene is TRBJ2-1, the V gene TRBV7-8, with D possibly matching TRBD2 (5 bases). This CDR3 has 14 amino acids. With 4 bases removed from V and 8 bases from J, the gap between germline ends came to 15 bases. The germline CDR1 and CDR2 sequences are SGHVS and FQNEAQ. The CDR3 bases are TGTGCCAGCAGCTCGACCGGACTTGCCCATGAGCAGTTCTTC. This gives the protein CASSSTGLAHEQFF.